This T cell receptor (beta chain) was captured in a study of T cells in Graves' hyperthyroidism and ophthalmopathy (dated by TCRdb to the late 2010s). In terms of the full investigation: Peripheral blood was sampled at the time of initial diagnosis, prior to any treatment. To identify distinguishing TCR V-J signatures, a discovery cohort of 90 to 100 patients was used, comprising 43 with Graves' ophthalmopathy and approximately 58 with stable Graves' hyperthyroidism. According to the paper, TCR Vbeta CDR3 sequencing was carried out on approximately 140 peripheral blood samples, which came from about 45 ophthalmopathy, roughly 75 hyperthyroidism and about 17 progressor patients. In addition, the study compared T-cell repertoires in thyroid tissue and in blood from 6 or 7 Graves' hyperthyroidism patients. Whether ophthalmopathy could be predicted prospectively was tested in an independent validation cohort made up of some 20 hyperthyroidism patients plus 17 patients who later progressed to ophthalmopathy. Following sampling, methimazole starting at 30 mg daily was given to hyperthyroidism patients, and high-dose intravenous methylprednisolone was given to ophthalmopathy patients. For training and testing, the 100 or so patients in the discovery cohort were randomly divided in a 7:3 ratio. General conclusions and limits of the study: During validation, the model predicted progression to ophthalmopathy a median of about 6.5 months ahead of onset, with more than 60% sensitivity and about 72% specificity. Sample size was not statistically predetermined, and investigators were not blinded to group allocation. In cross-validation, a model built on a 13 V-J signature told ophthalmopathy apart from stable hyperthyroidism with 87.88% sensitivity and about 81% specificity, and in testing the same model reached 80%/75%. Most expanded thyroid clonotypes (frequency above 0.001) were also detected in blood, suggesting blood repertoires may reflect thyroid immune responses.

Amplification of TCR beta CDR3 regions was carried out from RNA transcripts. The TCR CDR3 was subjected to a first round of RT-PCR using the HTBI primer set and the Qiagen OneStep RT-PCR kit. A second multiplex PCR round built the libraries, followed by size selection and purification. Libraries were sequenced paired-end with 100 bp reads on an Illumina HiSeq2000. The study's own analysis went as follows. SOAPnuke was used to process the raw data, removing reads that contained adapters or uncalled bases, had a mean Phred below 15, or lacked an exact match to the constant primer or identifier. COPE v1.2.5 was used to merge high-quality paired reads, and clonotypes were defined as unique nucleotide sequences. MiTCR v1.1 was used to align clonotypes to the IMGT TRBV, TRBD and TRBJ reference segments. The analysis included only V-J combinations with a frequency above 0.0001, which together covered 99.2% of the repertoires. A TCS score was defined as the ratio of F50 (clonal expansion) to E x V (chaos), with BLOSUM62-based TCRdist applied between CDR3 peptides within each V-J. Welch's t-statistics and random forest reduced fewer than 550 V-J features to 13, which were used in a naive Bayes classifier (R e1071). Using fastp at Q25 and MiXCR, TCRdb reprocessed the public reads and kept productive beta chains. Identical CDR3 proteins give one entry, which carries the most common genes and DNA. The V and J calls and clone size come from TCRdb's table, not from the authors' own analysis. The sample yields about 250,000 distinct CDR3 sequences; about 20% were counted once. Approximately 60% of the sample is held by the ten biggest clonotypes.

Ophthalmopathy patients had moderately to severely active disease, Clinical Activity Score of at least 3, NOSPECS grade of at least 4, and duration under 3 months. Exclusion was applied to patients with uncontrolled infections, other autoimmune diseases, pregnancy or lactation. Diagnoses relied on clinical symptoms, serum thyroxine and TRAb, thyroid ultrasound and orbital computed tomography. PBMCs were separated from roughly 10 ml of fresh peripheral blood using Ficoll-Paque density gradient centrifugation. Total RNA was extracted using Trizol reagent, and RNA quality was assessed on an Agilent 2100 Bioanalyzer. Notes on this clonotype: The antigen it binds to is not known. The record has no base qualities; no much larger clone is one base away.

V is reduced by 8 bases and J by 4 bases, leaving a spacing of 18 bases between them. The CDR3 sequence holds 15 residues, the cysteine and phenylalanine included. This entry keeps only the CDR3 DNA: 45 bases, framed from base 1. Via the germline V gene (reference sequence), CDR1 is LNHDA and CDR2 SQIVND. Rearrangement joined TRBV19 to TRBJ2-1, and possibly TRBD2, on 5 matching bases. Input material: blood. The TCR sequence derives from a man younger than 40 with Graves' ophthalmopathy. This receptor carries the CDR3 CASGSQRNVYNEQFF. The nucleotide sequence is TGTGCCAGTGGGAGTCAGCGCAACGTATACAATGAGCAGTTCTTC.